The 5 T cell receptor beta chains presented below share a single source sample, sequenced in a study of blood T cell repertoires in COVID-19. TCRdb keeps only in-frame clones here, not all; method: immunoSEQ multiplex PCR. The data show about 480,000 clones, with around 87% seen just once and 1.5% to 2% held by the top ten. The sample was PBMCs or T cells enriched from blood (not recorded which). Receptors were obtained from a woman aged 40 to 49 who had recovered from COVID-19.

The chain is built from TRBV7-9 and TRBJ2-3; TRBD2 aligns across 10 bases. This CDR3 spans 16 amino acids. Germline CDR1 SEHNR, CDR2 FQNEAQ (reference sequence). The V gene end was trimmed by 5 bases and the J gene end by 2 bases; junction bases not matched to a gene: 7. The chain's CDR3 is CASSLFSGGITDTQYF. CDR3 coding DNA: TGTGCCAGCAGCCTCTTTAGCGGGGGGATCACAGATACGCAGTATTTT.

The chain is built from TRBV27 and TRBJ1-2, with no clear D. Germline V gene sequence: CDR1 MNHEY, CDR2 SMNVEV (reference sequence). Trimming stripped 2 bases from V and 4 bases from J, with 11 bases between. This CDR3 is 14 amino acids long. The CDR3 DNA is TGTGCCAGCAGTTTAAAAAAGGGAGGCTATGGCTACACCTTC. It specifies CASSLKKGGYGYTF.

CDR3 residues: CASSDTGSSTEAFF. The DNA for the CDR3 is TGTGCCAGCAGCGACACAGGGTCTTCCACTGAAGCTTTCTTT. The rearrangement joins TRBV3-1 (or the pseudogene TRBV3-2) to TRBJ1-1; the D gene is possibly TRBD1 (6 bases). CDR1 LGHDT and CDR2 YNNKEL come from the germline V gene (reference sequence). Trimming took 5 bases from V and 4 from J, leaving 14 bases between them. The CDR3 is 14 amino acids.

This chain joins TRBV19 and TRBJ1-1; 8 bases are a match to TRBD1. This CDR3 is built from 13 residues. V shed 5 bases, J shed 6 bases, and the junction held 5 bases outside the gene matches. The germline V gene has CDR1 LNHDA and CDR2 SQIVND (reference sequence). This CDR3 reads CASSLQGAAEAFF. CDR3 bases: TGTGCCAGTAGTTTGCAGGGGGCGGCTGAAGCTTTCTTT.

CDR3 in amino acids: CASSPGTGGSQTQYF. CDR3 nucleotide sequence: TGTGCCAGCAGTCCCGGGACAGGGGGCAGTCAGACCCAGTACTTC. The genes are TRBV6-5 and TRBJ2-5; 12 bases agree with TRBD1. CDR3 length: 15 residues. CDR1 is MNHEY, CDR2 SVGAGI, per germline. Trimming at V came to 5 bases and at J to 6 bases, leaving 7 bases not matched to a gene.